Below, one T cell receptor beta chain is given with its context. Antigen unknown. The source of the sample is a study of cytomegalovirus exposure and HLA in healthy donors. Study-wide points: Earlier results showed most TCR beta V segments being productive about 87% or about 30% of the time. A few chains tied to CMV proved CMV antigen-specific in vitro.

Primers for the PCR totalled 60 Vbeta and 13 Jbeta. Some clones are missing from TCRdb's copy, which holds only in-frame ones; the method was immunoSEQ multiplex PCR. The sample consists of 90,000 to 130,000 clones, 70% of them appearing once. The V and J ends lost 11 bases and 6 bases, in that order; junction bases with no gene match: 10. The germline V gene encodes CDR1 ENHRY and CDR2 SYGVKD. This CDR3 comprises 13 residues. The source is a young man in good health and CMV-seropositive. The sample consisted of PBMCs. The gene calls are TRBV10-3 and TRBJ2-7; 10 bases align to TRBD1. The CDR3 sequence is CAASPGQGSEQYF. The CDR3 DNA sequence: TGTGCCGCCTCGCCGGGACAGGGGAGCGAGCAGTACTTC.